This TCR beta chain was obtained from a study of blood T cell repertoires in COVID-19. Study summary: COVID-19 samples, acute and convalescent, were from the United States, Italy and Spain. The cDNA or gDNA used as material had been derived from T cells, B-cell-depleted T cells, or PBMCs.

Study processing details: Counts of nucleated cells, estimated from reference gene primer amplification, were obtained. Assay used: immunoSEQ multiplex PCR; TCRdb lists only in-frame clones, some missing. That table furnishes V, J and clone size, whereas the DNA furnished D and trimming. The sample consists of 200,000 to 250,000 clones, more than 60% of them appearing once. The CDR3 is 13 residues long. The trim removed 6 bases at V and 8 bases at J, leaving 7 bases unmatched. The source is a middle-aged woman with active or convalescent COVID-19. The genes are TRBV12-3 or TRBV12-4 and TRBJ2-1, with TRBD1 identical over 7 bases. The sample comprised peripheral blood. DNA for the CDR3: TGTGCCAGCAGCCGCAGACAGGGACATGAGCAGTTCTTC. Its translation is CASSRRQGHEQFF.